These T cell receptor beta chains were read from a single sample in a study of blood T cell repertoires in COVID-19. The data were produced by immunoSEQ multiplex PCR, yet TCRdb's version contains in-frame clones alone and is incomplete. In the table there are around 160,000 clones, around 80% of which are singletons. Sequencing was performed on peripheral blood. These TCRs come from a woman of 80 years or more with acute or convalescent COVID-19. CDR3s include the opening cysteine and the closing phenylalanine or tryptophan. The D gene is left open where the match is weak. A clone size is listed for some rows: how often the clone was seen (once, few, many), or a class if it is expanded.

V: TRBV6-5
size: .
D: TRBD1
J: TRBJ2-1
CDR3: CASSRDRGNEQFF
DNA: TGTGCCAGCAGCCGGGACAGAGGAAATGAGCAGTTCTTC

V: TRBV27
size: .
D: .
J: TRBJ1-2
CDR3: CASSPRGGYGYTF
DNA: TGTGCCAGCAGTCCCAGAGGGGGCTATGGCTACACCTTC

V: TRBV5-1
size: .
D: .
J: TRBJ2-1
CDR3: CASSLGRQGSEQFF
DNA: TGCGCCAGCAGCTTGGGTCGGCAGGGTAGTGAGCAGTTCTTC

V: TRBV28
size: .
D: .
J: TRBJ1-2
CDR3: CTTWGGILYGYTF
DNA: TGTACCACTTGGGGGGGAATCTTGTATGGCTACACCTTC

V: TRBV21-1
size: .
D: .
J: TRBJ1-2
CDR3: CASSTRTGGIPFYGYTF
DNA: TGTGCCAGCAGCACCCGGACAGGGGGCATCCCTTTCTATGGCTACACCTTC

V: TRBV6-2/TRBV6-3
size: .
D: TRBD1
J: TRBJ2-1
CDR3: CASSPPKGQGVFNNEQFF
DNA: TGTGCCAGCAGTCCCCCCAAGGGACAGGGCGTATTCAACAATGAGCAGTTCTTC

V: TRBV7-2
size: .
D: .
J: TRBJ1-4
CDR3: CASSPRGVGGKLFF
DNA: TGTGCCAGCAGCCCTCGGGGGGTGGGGGGAAAACTGTTTTTT

V: TRBV11-3
size: .
D: .
J: TRBJ2-2
CDR3: CASRSQGGANTGELFF
DNA: TGTGCCAGCCGCTCCCAAGGCGGAGCCAACACCGGGGAGCTGTTTTTT

V: TRBV27
size: .
D: .
J: TRBJ1-6
CDR3: CASTKRGRSNNSPLHF
DNA: TGTGCCAGCACCAAAAGAGGGAGAAGCAATAATTCACCCCTCCACTTT

V: TRBV5-8
size: few
D: TRBD1
J: TRBJ2-7
CDR3: CASSIHRGRGNEQYF
DNA: TGTGCCAGCAGCATCCACAGGGGGCGCGGAAACGAGCAGTACTTC

V: TRBV5-1
size: .
D: .
J: TRBJ1-6
CDR3: CASSSEAHNSPLHF
DNA: TGCGCCAGCAGCTCAGAGGCTCATAATTCACCCCTCCACTTT

V: TRBV5-1
size: .
D: TRBD1
J: TRBJ2-2
CDR3: CASSQSPGQGAGELFF
DNA: TGCGCCAGCAGCCAATCCCCGGGACAGGGTGCCGGGGAGCTGTTTTTT

V: TRBV28
size: .
D: .
J: TRBJ2-7
CDR3: CASSFLYEQYF
DNA: TGTGCCAGCAGTTTTCTGTACGAGCAGTACTTC

V: TRBV5-1
size: few
D: TRBD1
J: TRBJ2-7
CDR3: CASSSDRDYVTYEQYF
DNA: TGCGCCAGCAGCTCGGACAGGGATTATGTGACCTACGAGCAGTACTTC

V: TRBV21-1
size: .
D: .
J: TRBJ1-5
CDR3: CASSKVRRVPPHRPQHF
DNA: TGTGCCAGCAGCAAAGTCAGGCGGGTACCCCCTCATCGACCCCAGCATTTT

V: TRBV19
size: .
D: TRBD2
J: TRBJ2-3
CDR3: CASSIGGGADTQYF
DNA: TGTGCCAGTAGTATAGGCGGGGGGGCAGATACGCAGTATTTT

V: TRBV15
size: .
D: TRBD1
J: TRBJ2-7
CDR3: CATSPGTAPSEQYF
DNA: TGTGCCACCAGCCCCGGGACAGCCCCCTCCGAGCAGTACTTC

V: TRBV28
size: .
D: TRBD1
J: TRBJ2-2
CDR3: CASQGALVSGELFF
DNA: TGTGCCAGTCAGGGGGCCCTTGTATCCGGGGAGCTGTTTTTT

V: TRBV2
size: .
D: TRBD1
J: TRBJ1-3
CDR3: CASRGDSFSGNTIYF
DNA: TGTGCCAGCAGGGGGGACAGCTTCTCTGGAAACACCATATATTTT

V: TRBV2
size: .
D: TRBD1
J: TRBJ2-6
CDR3: CASSLQGARGANVLTF
DNA: TGTGCCAGCAGCTTACAGGGGGCGCGAGGGGCCAACGTCCTGACTTTC

V: TRBV6-6
size: once
D: TRBD2
J: TRBJ2-1
CDR3: CASRPGTSQSEQFF
DNA: TGTGCCAGCAGACCCGGGACTAGCCAAAGTGAGCAGTTCTTC

V: TRBV2
size: .
D: .
J: TRBJ1-5
CDR3: CASSGLGVQPQHF
DNA: TGTGCCAGCAGTGGGTTGGGCGTCCAGCCCCAGCATTTT

V: TRBV18
size: .
D: TRBD2
J: TRBJ2-3
CDR3: CASSPSGGSTDTQYF
DNA: TGTGCCAGCTCACCAAGCGGGGGGAGCACAGATACGCAGTATTTT

V: TRBV5-6
size: .
D: .
J: TRBJ2-4
CDR3: CASSLAPLLAKNIQYF
DNA: TGTGCCAGCAGCTTGGCCCCTCTATTAGCCAAAAACATTCAGTACTTC

V: TRBV5-5
size: .
D: .
J: TRBJ2-7
CDR3: CASSLGLGAVYEQYF
DNA: TGTGCCAGCAGCTTGGGTCTAGGGGCGGTCTACGAGCAGTACTTC

V: TRBV28
size: .
D: TRBD1
J: TRBJ2-7
CDR3: CASSRDRDEQYF
DNA: TGTGCCAGCAGTCGGGACAGGGACGAGCAGTACTTC

V: TRBV19
size: .
D: .
J: TRBJ1-4
CDR3: CASSIGGGRGEKLFF
DNA: TGTGCCAGTAGTATAGGCGGGGGTAGGGGTGAAAAACTGTTTTTT

V: TRBV19
size: .
D: TRBD1
J: TRBJ1-5
CDR3: CASSISRDRGLVGNQPQHF
DNA: TGTGCCAGTAGTATCAGCCGGGACAGGGGGCTTGTTGGCAATCAGCCCCAGCATTTT

V: TRBV3-1/TRBV3-2
size: once
D: .
J: TRBJ1-3
CDR3: CASSPGGGASGNTIYF
DNA: TGTGCCAGCAGCCCCGGGGGAGGGGCCTCTGGAAACACCATATATTTT

V: TRBV12-3/TRBV12-4
size: many
D: .
J: TRBJ1-3
CDR3: CASISGDTIYF
DNA: TGTGCCAGCATCTCGGGGGACACCATATATTTT

V: TRBV7-2
size: .
D: TRBD1
J: TRBJ1-2
CDR3: CASSQQGGIGYTF
DNA: TGTGCCAGCAGTCAACAGGGGGGAATTGGCTACACCTTC

V: TRBV13
size: .
D: TRBD1
J: TRBJ2-7
CDR3: CASSRAGTGTYEQYF
DNA: TGTGCCAGCAGCCGAGCCGGGACAGGGACCTACGAGCAGTACTTC

V: TRBV15
size: .
D: TRBD2
J: TRBJ2-5
CDR3: CATSRGLAGKYQETQYF
DNA: TGTGCCACCAGCAGAGGTTTAGCGGGGAAGTACCAAGAGACCCAGTACTTC

V: TRBV5-5
size: once
D: .
J: TRBJ2-2
CDR3: CASSLVGGAGTGELFF
DNA: TGTGCCAGCAGCTTGGTAGGAGGGGCTGGCACCGGGGAGCTGTTTTTT

V: TRBV6-4
size: .
D: .
J: TRBJ1-2
CDR3: CASSDSMQYGYTF
DNA: TGTGCCAGCAGTGACTCGATGCAGTATGGCTACACCTTC

V: TRBV2
size: .
D: .
J: TRBJ2-2
CDR3: CASSGGGLSTGELFF
DNA: TGTGCCAGCAGTGGAGGAGGGTTGTCCACCGGGGAGCTGTTTTTT

V: TRBV10-3
size: .
D: TRBD1
J: TRBJ1-4
CDR3: CAISDRQGFEKLFF
DNA: TGTGCCATCAGTGATCGACAGGGGTTTGAAAAACTGTTTTTT

V: TRBV18
size: once
D: TRBD1
J: TRBJ1-3
CDR3: CASSPLGPGTGTGSGNTIYF
DNA: TGTGCCAGCTCACCGCTTGGACCCGGGACAGGGACAGGGTCTGGAAACACCATATATTTT

V: TRBV7-9
size: .
D: .
J: TRBJ2-7
CDR3: CASSPIAVYEQYF
DNA: TGTGCCAGCAGCCCCATAGCGGTCTACGAGCAGTACTTC

V: TRBV2
size: .
D: TRBD1
J: TRBJ1-1
CDR3: CASSPDRGYTEAFF
DNA: TGTGCCAGCAGTCCCGACAGGGGATACACTGAAGCTTTCTTT

V: TRBV27
size: .
D: .
J: TRBJ1-3
CDR3: CASSPGHNSGNTIYF
DNA: TGTGCCAGCAGTCCGGGACACAACTCTGGAAACACCATATATTTT

V: TRBV18
size: few
D: TRBD1
J: TRBJ1-2
CDR3: CASSPSGQGAGGYTF
DNA: TGTGCCAGCTCACCATCGGGACAGGGGGCTGGCGGCTACACCTTC

V: TRBV4-3
size: .
D: .
J: TRBJ1-1
CDR3: CASSQRARDGTEAFF
DNA: TGCGCCAGCAGCCAAAGGGCCAGGGATGGCACTGAAGCTTTCTTT